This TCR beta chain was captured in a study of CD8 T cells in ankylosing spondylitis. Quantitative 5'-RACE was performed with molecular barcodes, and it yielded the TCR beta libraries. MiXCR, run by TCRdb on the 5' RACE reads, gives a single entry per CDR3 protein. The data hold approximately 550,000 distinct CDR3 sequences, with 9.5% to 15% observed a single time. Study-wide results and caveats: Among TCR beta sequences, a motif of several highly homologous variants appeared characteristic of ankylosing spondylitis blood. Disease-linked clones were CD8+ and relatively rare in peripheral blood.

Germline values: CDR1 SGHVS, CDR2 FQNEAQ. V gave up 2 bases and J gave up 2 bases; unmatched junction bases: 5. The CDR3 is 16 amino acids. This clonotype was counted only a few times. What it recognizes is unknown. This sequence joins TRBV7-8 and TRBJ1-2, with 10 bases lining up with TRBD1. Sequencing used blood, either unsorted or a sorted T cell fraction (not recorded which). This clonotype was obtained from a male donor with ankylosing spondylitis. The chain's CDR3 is CASSLWDRGANYGYTF. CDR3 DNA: TGTGCCAGCAGCTTATGGGACAGGGGCGCCAACTATGGCTACACCTTC.